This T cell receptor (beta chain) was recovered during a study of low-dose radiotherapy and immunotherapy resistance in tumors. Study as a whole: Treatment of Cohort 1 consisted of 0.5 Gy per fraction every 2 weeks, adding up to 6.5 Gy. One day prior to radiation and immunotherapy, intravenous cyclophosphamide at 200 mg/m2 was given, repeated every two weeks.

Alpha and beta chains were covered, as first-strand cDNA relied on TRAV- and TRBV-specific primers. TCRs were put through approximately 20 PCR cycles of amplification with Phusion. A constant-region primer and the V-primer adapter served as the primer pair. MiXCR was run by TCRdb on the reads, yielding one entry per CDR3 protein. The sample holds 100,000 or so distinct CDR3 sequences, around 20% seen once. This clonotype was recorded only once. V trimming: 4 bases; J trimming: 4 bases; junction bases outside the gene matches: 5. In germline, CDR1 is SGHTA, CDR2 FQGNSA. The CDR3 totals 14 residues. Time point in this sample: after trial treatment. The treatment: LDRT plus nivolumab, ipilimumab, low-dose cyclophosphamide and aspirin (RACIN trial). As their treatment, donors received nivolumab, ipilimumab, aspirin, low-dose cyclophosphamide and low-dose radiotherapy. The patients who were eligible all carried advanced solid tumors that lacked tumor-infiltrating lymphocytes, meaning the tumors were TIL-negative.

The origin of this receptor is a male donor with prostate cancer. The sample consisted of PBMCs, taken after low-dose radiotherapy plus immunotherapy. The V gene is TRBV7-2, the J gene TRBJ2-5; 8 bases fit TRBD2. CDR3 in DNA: TGTGCCAGCAGCTCGCTAGCGGGTCCAGAGACCCAGTACTTC. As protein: CASSSLAGPETQYF.